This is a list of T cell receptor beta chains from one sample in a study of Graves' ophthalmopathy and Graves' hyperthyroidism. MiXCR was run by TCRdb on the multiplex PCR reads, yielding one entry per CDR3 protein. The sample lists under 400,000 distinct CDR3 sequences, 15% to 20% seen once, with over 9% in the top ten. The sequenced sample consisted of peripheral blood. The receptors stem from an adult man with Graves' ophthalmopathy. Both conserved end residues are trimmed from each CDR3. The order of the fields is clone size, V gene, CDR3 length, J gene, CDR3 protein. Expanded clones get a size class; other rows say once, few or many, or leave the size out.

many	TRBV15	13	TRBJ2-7	ATSRDQPGTYEQY
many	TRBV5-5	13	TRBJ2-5	ASSQDDKRRETQY
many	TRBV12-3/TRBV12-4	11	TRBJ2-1	ASSSSRLNEQF
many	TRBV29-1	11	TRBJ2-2	SVETGFTGELF
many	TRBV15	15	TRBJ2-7	ATSRDHLGTVSYEQY
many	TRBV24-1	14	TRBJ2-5	ATSDPRTGGIETQY
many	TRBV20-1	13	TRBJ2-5	SARDRGTAEETQY
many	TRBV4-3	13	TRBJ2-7	ASSQDSGRAYEQY
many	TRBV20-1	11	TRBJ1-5	SATPGGNQPQH
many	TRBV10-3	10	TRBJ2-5	ATLGDVETQY
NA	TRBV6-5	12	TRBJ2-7	ASSFSGRRHEQY
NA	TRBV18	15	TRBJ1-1	ASSPWRGRAGNTEAF
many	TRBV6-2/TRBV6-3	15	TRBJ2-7	ASRNLVAAGGSYEQY
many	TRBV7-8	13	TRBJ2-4	ASSVRPGAKNIQY
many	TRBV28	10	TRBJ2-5	ASSFFGLTQY
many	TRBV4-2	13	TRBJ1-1	ASSQDQSRGFEAF
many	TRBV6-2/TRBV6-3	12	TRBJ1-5	ASSNGQGWQPQH
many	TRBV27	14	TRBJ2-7	ASSLFAGLSAYEQY
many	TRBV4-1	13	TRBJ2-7	ASSQSDTGKVEQY
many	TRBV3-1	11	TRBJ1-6	ASSLGGKSPLH
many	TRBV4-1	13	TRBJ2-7	ASSHRTGRPYEQY
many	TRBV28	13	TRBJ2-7	ASKGYEGTNYEQY
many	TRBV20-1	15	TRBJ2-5	SATPRLAGGPKETQY
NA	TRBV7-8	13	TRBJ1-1	ASSSGRAANTEAF
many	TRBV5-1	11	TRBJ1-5	ASSSGWGQPQH
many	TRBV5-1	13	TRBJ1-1	ASSPLLGPGPEAF
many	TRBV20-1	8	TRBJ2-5	SARAGTQY
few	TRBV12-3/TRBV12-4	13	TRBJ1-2	ASSQAGTGKYGYT
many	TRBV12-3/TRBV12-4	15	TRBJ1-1	ASSSTGTGRGVSEAF
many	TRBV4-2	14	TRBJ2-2	ASSTRLAGGVGELF
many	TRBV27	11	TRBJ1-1	ASSLKGYTEAF
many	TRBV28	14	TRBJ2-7	ASNPGLAGATYEQY
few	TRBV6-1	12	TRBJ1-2	ASSEVSLQPSYI
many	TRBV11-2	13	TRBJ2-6	ASSGWGSGANVLT
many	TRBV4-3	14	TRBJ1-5	ASSPNYSTRNQPQH
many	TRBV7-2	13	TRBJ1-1	ASSFHRQMNTEAF
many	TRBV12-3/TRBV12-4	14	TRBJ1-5	ASSPGGGQGVRPQH
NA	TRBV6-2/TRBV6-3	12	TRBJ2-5	ASRSISGSQTQY
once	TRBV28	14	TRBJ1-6	ASSLGSDSSISPLH
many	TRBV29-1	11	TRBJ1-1	SVVGQPNTEAF
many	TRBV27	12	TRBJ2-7	ASSKTGMSYEQY
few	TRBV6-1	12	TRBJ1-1	ASTPRRGNTEAF
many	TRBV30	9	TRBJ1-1	AWTGAVEAF
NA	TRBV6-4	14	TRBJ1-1	ASSGSLRTMNTEAF
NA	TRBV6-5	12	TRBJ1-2	ASSYRTGTLGYT
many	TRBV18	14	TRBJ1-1	ASSLGAGSMNTEAF
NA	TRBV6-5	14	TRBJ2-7	ASSYSIGGSSNEQY
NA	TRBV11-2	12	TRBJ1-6	ASRKTGRLSPLH
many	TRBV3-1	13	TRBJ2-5	ASSQDFRGRKTQY
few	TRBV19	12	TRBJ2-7	ASSAGTSMNEQY
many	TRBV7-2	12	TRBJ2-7	ASSLEGGLSEQY
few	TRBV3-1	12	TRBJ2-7	ASSQAARSYEQY
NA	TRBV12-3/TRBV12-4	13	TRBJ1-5	ASSFFARDDQPQH
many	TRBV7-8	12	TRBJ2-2	ASSTLGRTGELF
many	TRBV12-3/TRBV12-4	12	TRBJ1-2	ASSTNDRGYGYT
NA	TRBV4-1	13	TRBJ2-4	ASSRANLAKNIQY
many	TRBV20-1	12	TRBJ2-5	SARDPRGGETQY
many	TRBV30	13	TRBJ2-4	AWSAPLRSKNIQY